The 8 T cell receptor beta chains presented below share a single source sample, sequenced in a study of shared clonotypes between healthy human individuals. Sequencing was performed with immunoSEQ multiplex PCR; in TCRdb, only in-frame clones are kept and a portion is missing. The repertoire consists of fewer than 2.5 million clones, with over 85% occurring once and the leading ten covering 0.36%. The sequencing sample was made of naive CD4+ T cells from PBMCs. Sample subset: CD45RA+ positively selected. These receptors were obtained from a young man in good health. Some clones in this sample may be carry-over from other donors' samples.

The rearrangement links TRBV6-5 to TRBJ1-4, with a possible D match to TRBD1 (6 bases). Germline assignment: CDR1 MNHEY and CDR2 SVGAGI. The CDR3 loop spans 15 amino acids. Trimming took off 3 bases at V and 3 bases at J, with 11 bases between the two ends. CDR3 sequence (DNA): TGTGCCAGCAGTTATAGGGGGGCGGCTAATGAAAAACTGTTTTTT. Residues: CASSYRGAANEKLFF.

This chain links TRBV7-3 with TRBJ2-6; D is ambiguous. The CDR3 sequence is 17 residues long. V gave up 3 bases and J gave up 4 bases, with 16 bases separating them. Germline CDR1 is SGHTA and CDR2 is FQGTGA. The CDR3 region has the DNA TGTGCCAGCAGCTTCCAAGGTGGCCCGCCGGGGGCCAACGTCCTGACTTTC. This encodes CASSFQGGPPGANVLTF.

This clone came up a few times. Other nucleotide sequences from this sample produce the same CDR3. J is TRBJ2-7 and V is TRBV7-3; tentatively, D is TRBD1 (5 bases). The V end was cut by 2 bases, the J end by 0 bases, with 5 bases between. This CDR3 contains 13 residues. Germline CDR1 and CDR2: SGHTA and FQGTGA. The CDR3 sequence is CASSLGASYEQYF. The CDR3 nucleotides are TGTGCCAGCAGCTTAGGGGCCTCCTACGAGCAGTACTTC.

The J gene is TRBJ2-5, the V gene TRBV7-2; possibly TRBD2 for D (5 bases). CDR1 and CDR2 (germline): SGHTA, FQGNSA. This CDR3 spans 12 amino acids. V was shortened by 3 bases and J by 7 bases, with 9 bases between the two germline ends. CDR3 DNA: TGTGCCAGCAGCTTCGAGGCGGGGACCCAGTACTTC. Its protein product is CASSFEAGTQYF.

The V call is TRBV5-4, the J call TRBJ2-3; D may be TRBD2 (5 bases). CDR3 length: 14 amino acids. Germline V lookup: CDR1 SGHNT, CDR2 YYREEE (reference sequence). V was trimmed by 6 bases and J by 1 base, leaving 12 bases between them. CDR3 amino acids: CASTPRERTDTQYF. CDR3 DNA: TGTGCCAGCACCCCGAGGGAGCGCACAGATACGCAGTATTTT.

This sequence joins TRBV7-9 and TRBJ2-7, with TRBD1 identical over 7 bases. Unmatched junction bases numbered 16, after V lost 5 bases and J lost 3 bases. CDR1 is SEHNR, CDR2 FQNEAQ, per germline (reference sequence). The CDR3 extends over 17 amino acids. The CDR3 is CASSPNNGRTGLYEQYF. For the CDR3, the DNA is TGTGCCAGCAGCCCAAATAATGGACGGACAGGACTCTACGAGCAGTACTTC.

Of note for this clone: Other DNA sequences in this sample translate to the same CDR3. V gene TRBV6-5 combines with J gene TRBJ2-3; D unresolved. Trimming stripped 2 bases from V and 1 base from J, with 7 bases between. The CDR3 has 14 amino acids. CDR1 and CDR2 (germline): MNHEY, SVGAGI. Written as DNA, the CDR3 is TGTGCCAGCAGTTACCGGGCAGGCACAGATACGCAGTATTTT. The encoded protein is CASSYRAGTDTQYF.

The genes are TRBV5-1 and TRBJ2-2, with 11 bases identical to TRBD2. Trimming removed 2 bases from V and 4 bases from J; junction bases left unmatched: 4. CDR3 length equals 16 residues. Germline assignment: CDR1 SGHRS and CDR2 YFSETQ. For the CDR3, the DNA is TGCGCCAGCAGCTTTCTAGCGGGAGGTGCCACCGGGGAGCTGTTTTTT. Residues: CASSFLAGGATGELFF. Complete variable domain (other parts from reference TRBV5-1 and TRBJ2-2): KAGVTQTPRYLIKTRGQQVTLSCSPISGHRSVSWYQQTPGQGLQFLFEYFSETQRNKGNFPGRFSGRQFSNSRSEMNVSTLELGDSALYLCASSFLAGGATGELFFGEGSRLTVL.